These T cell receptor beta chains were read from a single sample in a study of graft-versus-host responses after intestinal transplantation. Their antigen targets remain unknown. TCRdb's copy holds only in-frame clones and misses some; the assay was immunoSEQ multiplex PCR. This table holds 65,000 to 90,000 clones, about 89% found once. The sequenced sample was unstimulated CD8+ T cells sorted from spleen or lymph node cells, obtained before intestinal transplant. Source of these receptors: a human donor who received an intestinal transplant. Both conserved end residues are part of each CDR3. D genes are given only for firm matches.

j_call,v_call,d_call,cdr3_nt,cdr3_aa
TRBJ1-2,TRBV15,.,TGTGCCACCAGCAGAGATGGGGCAGGGCGTAACTATGGCTACACCTTC,CATSRDGAGRNYGYTF
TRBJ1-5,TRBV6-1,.,TGTGCCAGCAGTGAGTGGGGCAGGGTGGCCAATCAGCCCCAGCATTTT,CASSEWGRVANQPQHF